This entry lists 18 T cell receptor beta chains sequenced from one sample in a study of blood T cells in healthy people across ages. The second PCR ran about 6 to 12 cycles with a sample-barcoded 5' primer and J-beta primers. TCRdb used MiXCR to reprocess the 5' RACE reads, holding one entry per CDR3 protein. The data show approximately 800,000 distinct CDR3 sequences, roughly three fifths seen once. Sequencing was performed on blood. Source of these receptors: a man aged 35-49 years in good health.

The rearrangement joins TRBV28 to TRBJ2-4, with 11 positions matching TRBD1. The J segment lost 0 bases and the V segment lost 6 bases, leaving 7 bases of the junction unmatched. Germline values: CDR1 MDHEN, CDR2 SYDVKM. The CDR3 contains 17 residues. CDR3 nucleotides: TGTGCCAGCAGCGGGACAGGGGGGGGTTTAGCCAAAAACATTCAGTACTTC. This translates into CASSGTGGGLAKNIQYF.

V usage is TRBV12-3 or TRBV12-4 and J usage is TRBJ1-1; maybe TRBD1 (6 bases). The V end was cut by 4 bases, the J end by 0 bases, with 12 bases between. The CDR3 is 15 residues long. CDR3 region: CASSSRTAMNTEAFF. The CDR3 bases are TGTGCCAGCAGTTCCCGGACAGCCATGAACACTGAAGCTTTCTTT.

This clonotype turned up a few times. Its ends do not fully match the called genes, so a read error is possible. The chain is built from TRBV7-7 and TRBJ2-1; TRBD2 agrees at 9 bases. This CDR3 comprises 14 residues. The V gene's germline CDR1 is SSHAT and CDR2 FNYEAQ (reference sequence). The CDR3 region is CASSLAGEYNEQFF. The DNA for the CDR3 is TGTGCTAGCAGCTTAGCGGGGGAGTACAATGAGCAGTTCTTC. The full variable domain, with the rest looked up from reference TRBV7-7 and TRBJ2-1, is GAGVSQSPRYKVTKRGQDVTLRCDPISSHATLYWYQQALGQGPEFLTYFNYEAQPDKSGLPSDRFSAERPEGSISTLTIQRTEQRDSAMYRCASSLAGEYNEQFFGPGTRLTVL.

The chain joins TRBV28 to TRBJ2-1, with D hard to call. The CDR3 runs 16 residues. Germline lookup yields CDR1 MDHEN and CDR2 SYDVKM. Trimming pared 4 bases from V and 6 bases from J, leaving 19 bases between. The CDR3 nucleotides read TGTGCCAGCAGTTCCCCCACTATACTTATATTCAATGAGCAGTTCTTC. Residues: CASSSPTILIFNEQFF.

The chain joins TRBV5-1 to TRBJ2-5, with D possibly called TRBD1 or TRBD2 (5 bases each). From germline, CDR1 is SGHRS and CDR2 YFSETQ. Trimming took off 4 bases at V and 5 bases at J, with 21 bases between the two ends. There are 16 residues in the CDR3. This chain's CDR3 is CASSPAALRGAETQYF. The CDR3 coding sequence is TGCGCCAGCAGCCCCGCCGCCTTACGAGGGGCGGAGACCCAGTACTTC. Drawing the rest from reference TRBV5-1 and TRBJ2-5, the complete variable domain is KAGVTQTPRYLIKTRGQQVTLSCSPISGHRSVSWYQQTPGQGLQFLFEYFSETQRNKGNFPGRFSGRQFSNSRSEMNVSTLELGDSALYLCASSPAALRGAETQYFGPGTRLLVL.

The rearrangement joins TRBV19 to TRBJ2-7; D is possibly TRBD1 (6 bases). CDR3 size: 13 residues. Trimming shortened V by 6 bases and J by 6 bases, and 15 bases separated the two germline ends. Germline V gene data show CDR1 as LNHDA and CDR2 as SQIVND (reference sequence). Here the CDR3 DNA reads TGTGCCAGTAGCTCCATCAGGGGATCCGAGCAGTACTTC. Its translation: CASSSIRGSEQYF.

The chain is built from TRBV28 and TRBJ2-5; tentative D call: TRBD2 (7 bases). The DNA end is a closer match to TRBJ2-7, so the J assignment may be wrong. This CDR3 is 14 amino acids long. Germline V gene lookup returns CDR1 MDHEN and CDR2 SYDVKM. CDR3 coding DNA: TGTGCCAGCAGACGGGGGGCCGATAGCCCCGAGCAGTACTTC. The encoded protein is CASRRGADSPEQYF.

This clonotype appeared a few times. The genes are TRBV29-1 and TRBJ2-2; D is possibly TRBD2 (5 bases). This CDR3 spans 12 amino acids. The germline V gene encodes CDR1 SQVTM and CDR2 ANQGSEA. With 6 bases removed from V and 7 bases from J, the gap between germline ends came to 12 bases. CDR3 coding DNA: TGCAGCGTGAGCGGAGGTGACGGGGAGCTGTTTTTT. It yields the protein CSVSGGDGELFF.

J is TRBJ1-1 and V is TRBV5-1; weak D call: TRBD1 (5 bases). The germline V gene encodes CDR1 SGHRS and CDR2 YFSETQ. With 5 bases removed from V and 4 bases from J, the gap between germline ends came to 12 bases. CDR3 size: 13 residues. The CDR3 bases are TGCGCCAGCAGAAGCTCGGGGGGCACTGAAGCTTTCTTT. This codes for CASRSSGGTEAFF.

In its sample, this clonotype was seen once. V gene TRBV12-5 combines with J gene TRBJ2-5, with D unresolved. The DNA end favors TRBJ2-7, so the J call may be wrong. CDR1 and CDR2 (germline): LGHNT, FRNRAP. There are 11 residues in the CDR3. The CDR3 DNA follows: TGTGCTAGTTTACTTATCTCCGAGCAGTACTTC. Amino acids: CASLLISEQYF.

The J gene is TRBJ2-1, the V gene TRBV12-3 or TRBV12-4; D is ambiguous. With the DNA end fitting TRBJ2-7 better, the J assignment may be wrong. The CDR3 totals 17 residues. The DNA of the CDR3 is TGTGCCAGCAGTTTAGGAGGCCCTGGGAATTCCTACAATGAGCAGTACTTC. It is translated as CASSLGGPGNSYNEQYF.

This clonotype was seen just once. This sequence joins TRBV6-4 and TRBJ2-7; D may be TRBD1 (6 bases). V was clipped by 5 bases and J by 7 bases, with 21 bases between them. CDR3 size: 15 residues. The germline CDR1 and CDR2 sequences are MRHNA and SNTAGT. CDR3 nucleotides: TGTGCCAGCAGTCCCGAACAGGGAATTTACAATGAGCAGTACTTC. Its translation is CASSPEQGIYNEQYF.

The CDR3, as DNA: TGTGCCAGCAGCCAAAGCGGGGGACCAGGAGATACGCAGTATTTT. Protein: CASSQSGGPGDTQYF. This chain links TRBV7-3 with TRBJ2-3, with 8 bases matching TRBD2. V shed 5 bases and J 5 bases; nucleotides not matched to a gene: 9. Germline lookup yields CDR1 SGHTA and CDR2 FQGTGA. CDR3 size: 15 residues.

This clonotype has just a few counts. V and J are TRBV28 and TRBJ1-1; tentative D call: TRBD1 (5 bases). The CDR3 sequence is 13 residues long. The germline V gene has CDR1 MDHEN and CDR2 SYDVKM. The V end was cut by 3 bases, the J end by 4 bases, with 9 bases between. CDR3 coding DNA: TGTGCCAGCAGTTTTGGGGGGAGCACTGAAGCTTTCTTT. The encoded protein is CASSFGGSTEAFF.

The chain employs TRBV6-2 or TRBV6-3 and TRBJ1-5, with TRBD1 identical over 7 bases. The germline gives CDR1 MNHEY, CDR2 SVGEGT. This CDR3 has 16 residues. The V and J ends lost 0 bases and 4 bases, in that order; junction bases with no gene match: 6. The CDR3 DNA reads TGTGCCAGCAGTTACTCCTCAGGGGGTCTGAATCAGCCCCAGCATTTT. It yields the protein CASSYSSGGLNQPQHF.

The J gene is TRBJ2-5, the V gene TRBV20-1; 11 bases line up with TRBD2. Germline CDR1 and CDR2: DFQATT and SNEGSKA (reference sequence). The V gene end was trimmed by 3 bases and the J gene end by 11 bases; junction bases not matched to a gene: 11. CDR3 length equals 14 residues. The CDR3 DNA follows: TGCAGTGCTAGTGAGCTAGCGGGGGGCCACGGTCAGTACTTC. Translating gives CSASELAGGHGQYF.

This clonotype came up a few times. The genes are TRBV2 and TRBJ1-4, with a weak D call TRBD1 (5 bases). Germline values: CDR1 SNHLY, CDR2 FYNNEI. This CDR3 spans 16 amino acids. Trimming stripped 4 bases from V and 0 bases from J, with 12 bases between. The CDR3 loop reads CASSADRFPTNEKLFF. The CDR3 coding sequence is TGTGCCAGCAGTGCTGACAGATTTCCAACTAATGAAAAACTGTTTTTT.

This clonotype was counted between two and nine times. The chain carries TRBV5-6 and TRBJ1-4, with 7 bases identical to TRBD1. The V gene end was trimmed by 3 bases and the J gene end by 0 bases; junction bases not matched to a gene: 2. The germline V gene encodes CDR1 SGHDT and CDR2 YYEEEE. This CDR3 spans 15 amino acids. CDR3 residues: CASSWTGATNEKLFF. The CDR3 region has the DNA TGTGCCAGCAGCTGGACAGGAGCAACTAATGAAAAACTGTTTTTT.